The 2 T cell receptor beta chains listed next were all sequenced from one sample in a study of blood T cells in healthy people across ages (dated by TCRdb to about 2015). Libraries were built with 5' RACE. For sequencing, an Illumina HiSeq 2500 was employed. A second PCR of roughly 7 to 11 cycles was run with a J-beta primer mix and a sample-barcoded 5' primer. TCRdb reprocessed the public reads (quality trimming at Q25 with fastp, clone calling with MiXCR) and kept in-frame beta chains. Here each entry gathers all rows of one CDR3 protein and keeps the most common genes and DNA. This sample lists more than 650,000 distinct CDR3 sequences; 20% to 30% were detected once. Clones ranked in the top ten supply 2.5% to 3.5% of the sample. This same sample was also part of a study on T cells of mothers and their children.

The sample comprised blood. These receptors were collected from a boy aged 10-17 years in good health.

CDR3 residues: CASSLNGGGDEQFF. In nucleotides, the CDR3 is TGTGCCAGCAGCTTAAATGGCGGGGGGGATGAGCAGTTCTTC. J is TRBJ2-1 and V is TRBV11-2; 9 bases are shared with TRBD2. Per the germline V gene, CDR1 is SGHAT and CDR2 is FQNNGV. CDR3 length: 14 amino acids. The junction had 4 bases not matched to a gene; V was cut back by 2 bases and J by 8 bases.

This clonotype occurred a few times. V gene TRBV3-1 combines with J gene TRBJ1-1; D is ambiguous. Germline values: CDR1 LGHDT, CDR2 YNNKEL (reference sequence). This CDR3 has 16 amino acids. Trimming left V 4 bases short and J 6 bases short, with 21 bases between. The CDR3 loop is CASSPSRRSLGSEAFF. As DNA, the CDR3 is TGTGCCAGCAGCCCCTCTAGGAGGAGCCTGGGGTCTGAAGCTTTCTTT.